The 21 T cell receptor beta chains reported below all come from one sample, sequenced in a study of blood T cell repertoires in COVID-19. Method: immunoSEQ multiplex PCR; TCRdb's copy keeps in-frame clones and lacks some. The table includes some 150,000 clones, 85% detected once. The specimen was peripheral blood. These receptors all stem from a man aged 45-60 years with acute or convalescent COVID-19.

The chain links TRBV9 to TRBJ2-3, with 10 bases matching TRBD2. With 4 bases clipped from V and 6 bases from J, the junction kept 14 bases outside the gene matches. Germline loops: CDR1 SGDLS, CDR2 YYNGEE. The CDR3 loop spans 17 amino acids. DNA for the CDR3: TGTGCCAGCAGCCCCTTTAGTTCTAGCGGGAGCCCGGATACGCAGTATTTT. Protein: CASSPFSSSGSPDTQYF.

The V gene is TRBV3-1 (or the pseudogene TRBV3-2), the J gene TRBJ1-1; 8 bases line up with TRBD1. The ends lost 1 base at V and 11 bases at J; junction bases unmatched: 3. The germline V gene has CDR1 LGHDT and CDR2 YNNKEL (reference sequence). There are 12 residues in the CDR3. The CDR3, as DNA: TGTGCCAGCAGCCAAGTCCGGGACAGGGCTTTCTTT. Translated: CASSQVRDRAFF.

The chain carries TRBV5-5 and TRBJ2-7, with D perhaps TRBD1 (5 bases). Germline V CDR1 and CDR2: SGHKS, YYEKEE (reference sequence). V was shortened by 0 bases and J by 0 bases, with 7 bases between the two germline ends. This CDR3 contains 14 residues. The CDR3 nucleotides are TGTGCCAGCAGCTTGGGACAGATCTCCTACGAGCAGTACTTC. It encodes CASSLGQISYEQYF.

This clone was recorded once. Other nucleotide sequences from this sample produce the same CDR3. The CDR3 region is CASSLGTSGYNEQFF. Written as DNA, the CDR3 is TGTGCCAGCAGTTTAGGGACTAGCGGATACAATGAGCAGTTCTTC. V and J are TRBV27 and TRBJ2-1; 11 bases line up with TRBD2. After removal of 2 bases from V and 4 bases from J, the junction contained 1 base not matched to a gene. The CDR3 consists of 15 residues. Germline V gene data show CDR1 as MNHEY and CDR2 as SMNVEV (reference sequence).

CDR3: CATSRELVSYEQYF. CDR3 sequence (DNA): TGTGCCACCAGCCGGGAACTCGTATCCTACGAGCAGTACTTC. The V and J genes are TRBV15 and TRBJ2-7, with D maybe TRBD2 (5 bases). CDR1 and CDR2 (germline): LNHNV, YYDKDF (reference sequence). V lost 5 bases to trimming and J lost 1 base, with 12 bases between them. This CDR3 spans 14 amino acids. Based on the CDR3 plus reference TRBV15 and TRBJ2-7, the full variable domain is DAMVIQNPRYQVTQFGKPVTLSCSQTLNHNVMYWYQQKSSQAPKLLFHYYDKDFNNEADTPDNFQSRRPNTSFCFLDIRSPGLGDTAMYLCATSRELVSYEQYFGPGTRLTVT.

This rearrangement joins TRBV7-6 to TRBJ2-2, with D possibly being TRBD1 (6 bases). This CDR3 comprises 15 residues. Trimming stripped 5 bases from V and 4 bases from J, with 14 bases between. Germline V gene data show CDR1 as SGHVS and CDR2 as FNYEAQ. DNA for the CDR3: TGTGCCAGCAGCAGAACGGACAGATCCACCGGGGAGCTGTTTTTT. This gives the protein CASSRTDRSTGELFF.

This clone appeared once. V gene TRBV27 combines with J gene TRBJ2-7; D possibly corresponds to TRBD2 (6 bases). This CDR3 contains 18 residues. Trimming took 0 bases from V and 6 from J, leaving 24 bases between them. The V gene's germline CDR1 is MNHEY and CDR2 SMNVEV (reference sequence). The CDR3 spells CASSLSRPGEARSSEQYF. DNA for the CDR3: TGTGCCAGCAGTTTATCCCGGCCGGGGGAAGCAAGGTCATCCGAGCAGTACTTC.

The CDR3 nucleotides are TGCGCCAGCAATCGGGCTAGCGGGACGCGGGAGACCCAGTACTTC. It is translated as CASNRASGTRETQYF. The V call is TRBV5-1, the J call TRBJ2-5; TRBD2 agrees at 9 bases. The CDR3 consists of 15 residues. Germline CDR1 SGHRS, CDR2 YFSETQ. V gave up 6 bases and J gave up 5 bases; unmatched junction bases: 11.

The J gene is TRBJ2-1, the V gene TRBV6-5; 15 bases fit TRBD2. V trimming: 0 bases; J trimming: 9 bases; junction bases outside the gene matches: 3. The CDR3 loop spans 16 amino acids. Germline V gives CDR1 MNHEY, CDR2 SVGAGI. The CDR3 region is CASSYSGTSGGFEQFF. For the CDR3, the DNA is TGTGCCAGCAGTTACTCCGGGACTAGCGGGGGGTTTGAGCAGTTCTTC.

The chain is built from TRBV12-3 or TRBV12-4 and TRBJ2-7; 12 nucleotides align to TRBD1. The trim removed 9 bases at V and 9 bases at J, leaving 6 bases unmatched. This CDR3 spans 12 amino acids. The CDR3 region is CASAGQGAWQYF. CDR3 sequence (DNA): TGTGCCAGTGCGGGACAGGGGGCTTGGCAGTACTTC.

V is TRBV30 and J is TRBJ2-7; weak D call: TRBD1 (8 bases). Between the trimmed V and J ends, which lost 2 bases and 3 bases, there was a span of 11 bases. Germline lookup yields CDR1 GTSNPN and CDR2 SVGIG (reference sequence). This CDR3 has 13 amino acids. This CDR3 reads CAWSTGGGYEQYF. CDR3 sequence (DNA): TGTGCCTGGAGTACAGGGGGGGGCTACGAGCAGTACTTC.

The rearrangement joins TRBV2 to TRBJ1-3; D is ambiguous. V gave up 4 bases and J gave up 2 bases, with 9 bases separating them. The CDR3 has 14 residues. Germline V gives CDR1 SNHLY, CDR2 FYNNEI. The DNA of the CDR3 is TGTGCCAGCAGTGGGGAGGCAACTGGAAACACCATATATTTT. Its translation is CASSGEATGNTIYF.

The chain is built from TRBV5-1 and TRBJ2-2; 10 bases align to TRBD2. Germline trimming cut 6 bases from V and 7 bases from J; bases unmatched to any gene: 6. From germline, CDR1 is SGHRS and CDR2 YFSETQ. The CDR3 sequence is 14 residues long. Here the CDR3 reads CASKSGRAHGELFF. The CDR3 DNA follows: TGCGCCAGCAAAAGCGGGAGGGCCCACGGGGAGCTGTTTTTT. Full variable domain (missing parts from reference TRBV5-1 and TRBJ2-2): KAGVTQTPRYLIKTRGQQVTLSCSPISGHRSVSWYQQTPGQGLQFLFEYFSETQRNKGNFPGRFSGRQFSNSRSEMNVSTLELGDSALYLCASKSGRAHGELFFGEGSRLTVL.

Notes on this clone: Distinct nucleotide sequences in the sample also encode this CDR3. The chain uses TRBV11-3 and TRBJ2-7, with a weak D call TRBD1 (6 bases). Trimming took off 3 bases at V and 7 bases at J, with 13 bases between the two ends. Germline V gene sequence: CDR1 SGHNT, CDR2 YENEEA. The CDR3 has 13 amino acids. The CDR3, as DNA: TGTGCCAGCAGCTTGACAGGTCTTCGGGAGCAGTACTTC. Protein product: CASSLTGLREQYF.

The rearrangement uses TRBV5-8 and TRBJ1-2; 8 bases align to TRBD1. Germline loops: CDR1 SGHTS, CDR2 YDEGEE. The length of the CDR3 is 13 residues. The V segment lost 5 bases and the J segment 6 bases; nucleotides outside the gene matches: 6. CDR3 sequence: CASRLQGVDGYTF. The CDR3 DNA is TGTGCCAGCAGATTACAGGGGGTCGATGGCTACACCTTC.

The chain couples TRBV27 to TRBJ2-7; TRBD2 is a possible D gene (5 bases). This CDR3 is built from 15 residues. Trimming left V 0 bases short and J 2 bases short, with 11 bases between. Germline loops: CDR1 MNHEY, CDR2 SMNVEV (reference sequence). CDR3 in amino acids: CASSLSLGEPYEQYF. CDR3 in DNA: TGTGCCAGCAGTTTATCCCTCGGGGAACCCTACGAGCAGTACTTC.

The count of this clone is one. This chain uses TRBV10-3 with TRBJ2-7, with TRBD1 matching 8 bases. V lost 10 bases, J lost 4 bases, and 12 bases stayed unmatched. This CDR3 has 14 residues. Per germline, CDR1 ENHRY and CDR2 SYGVKD. The CDR3 sequence is CATTHDRGVYEQYF. In DNA form, the CDR3 reads TGTGCCACGACTCACGACAGGGGCGTATACGAGCAGTACTTC.

V gene TRBV27 combines with J gene TRBJ2-3, with 8 bases lining up with TRBD2. V shed 6 bases, J shed 2 bases, and the junction held 10 bases outside the gene matches. The CDR3 is made up of 16 amino acids. Looked up from germline, CDR1 is MNHEY and CDR2 is SMNVEV (reference sequence). CDR3 bases: TGTGCCAGCAGCTTTGCTGGACTAGCCCTCACAGATACGCAGTATTTT. Protein: CASSFAGLALTDTQYF.

This clone was counted only a few times. The rearrangement links TRBV2 to TRBJ2-7; D is perhaps TRBD1 (7 bases). The CDR3 sequence is 14 residues long. In germline, CDR1 is SNHLY, CDR2 FYNNEI. V lost 10 bases to trimming and J lost 4 bases, with 20 bases between them. The DNA for the CDR3 is TGTGCCATCCCCGGAGGGGGCGGCGGGTACGAGCAGTACTTC. Protein sequence: CAIPGGGGGYEQYF.

This clone was counted once. The chain's CDR3 is CASSVRDRAQETQYF. In DNA form, the CDR3 reads TGTGCCAGCAGCGTAAGGGACAGGGCACAAGAGACCCAGTACTTC. The V gene is TRBV9, the J gene TRBJ2-5, with 9 bases lining up with TRBD1. J lost 2 bases, V lost 1 base, and 3 bases had no gene match. The CDR3 is made up of 15 amino acids. Germline V gene sequence: CDR1 SGDLS, CDR2 YYNGEE.

CDR3 sequence (DNA): TGTGCCAGCAGCCTCTTTAAGACAGGGTGGAGGGAGACCCAGTACTTC. This codes for CASSLFKTGWRETQYF. The V gene is TRBV3-1 (or the pseudogene TRBV3-2), the J gene TRBJ2-5; 7 positions match TRBD1. Germline CDR1 reads LGHDT; CDR2 reads YNNKEL (reference sequence). The CDR3 loop spans 16 amino acids. V dropped 4 bases and J dropped 5; count of bases not matched to a gene: 13.